These 12 T cell receptor beta chains were all obtained from the same sample, sequenced in a study of Graves' ophthalmopathy and Graves' hyperthyroidism. Amplified TCR beta CDR3 regions were obtained using RNA transcripts as template. The workflow started with a first-round RT-PCR run with HTBI primers and then moved on to a second-round multiplex PCR. Using its own MiXCR run on the multiplex PCR reads, TCRdb lists one record per CDR3 protein. The sample contains about 740,000 distinct CDR3 sequences, roughly two fifths of which appear only once. Sequenced material: peripheral blood. All receptors come from an adult man with Graves' ophthalmopathy.

This chain joins TRBV4-1 and TRBJ1-1, with D perhaps TRBD1 (5 bases). The CDR3 extends over 15 amino acids. V lost 3 bases to trimming and J lost 5 bases, with 16 bases between them. Germline CDR1 and CDR2: MGHRA and YSYEKL. The CDR3 DNA reads as TGCGCCAGCAGCCAGAGGGGAGGGCGTGGAACTGAAGCTTTCTTT. It encodes CASSQRGGRGTEAFF.

The genes are TRBV25-1 and TRBJ2-5; a weak D match, TRBD2 (5 bases). V was shortened by 4 bases and J by 1 base, with 10 bases between the two germline ends. CDR1 and CDR2 (germline): MGHDK, SYGVNS. The CDR3 is 14 residues long. CDR3: CASSGRAGQETQYF. DNA for the CDR3: TGTGCCAGCAGTGGTAGGGCGGGCCAAGAGACCCAGTACTTC.

This clonotype showed up just a few times. This chain uses TRBV11-2 with TRBJ1-2; D is possibly TRBD1 (5 bases). The CDR3 extends over 15 amino acids. CDR1 is SGHAT and CDR2 is FQNNGV in the germline V gene. V lost 0 bases and J lost 4, with 12 bases in between. DNA for the CDR3: TGTGCCAGCAGCTTAGATTCCGGGACGGGCTATGGCTACACCTTC. Protein sequence: CASSLDSGTGYGYTF.

This clonotype was found many times. The chain combines TRBV7-9 with TRBJ2-7, with 10 bases matching TRBD2. The length of the CDR3 is 16 residues. The trim removed 2 bases at V and 5 bases at J, leaving 9 bases unmatched. The germline gives CDR1 SEHNR, CDR2 FQNEAQ (reference sequence). The CDR3 loop reads CASSLPSGTSADEQYF. The DNA for the CDR3 is TGTGCCAGCAGCTTACCATCCGGGACTAGCGCCGACGAGCAGTACTTC.

There are many counts of this clonotype. The J gene is TRBJ1-5, the V gene TRBV19; 9 nucleotides agree with TRBD1. Germline V gene lookup returns CDR1 LNHDA and CDR2 SQIVND (reference sequence). V lost 6 bases to trimming and J lost 6 bases; unmatched junction nucleotides: 6. The CDR3 loop spans 14 amino acids. The CDR3 loop reads CASRPGQGAQPQHF. CDR3 nucleotide sequence: TGTGCCAGTAGACCGGGACAGGGCGCTCAGCCCCAGCATTTT.

This clonotype was counted many times. The rearrangement joins TRBV20-1 to TRBJ1-1, with 8 bases that match TRBD1. V gave up 4 bases and J gave up 6 bases; unmatched junction bases: 7. The CDR3 consists of 13 residues. Germline values: CDR1 DFQATT, CDR2 SNEGSKA (reference sequence). CDR3 in DNA: TGCAGTGCTATCGAGACAGGGGCGCCTGAAGCTTTCTTT. It yields the protein CSAIETGAPEAFF.

The chain employs TRBV20-1 and TRBJ1-3, with a possible D match to TRBD1 (5 bases). The V end was cut by 3 bases, the J end by 0 bases, with 9 bases between. This CDR3 has 14 residues. The germline CDR1 and CDR2 sequences are DFQATT and SNEGSKA (reference sequence). As DNA, the CDR3 is TGCAGTGCTAGCAGTGACAGCTCTGGAAACACCATATATTTT. Translated, it gives CSASSDSSGNTIYF.

This clonotype was detected a few times. V usage is TRBV7-9 and J usage is TRBJ2-5, with a weak D call TRBD2 (5 bases). The CDR3 is made up of 14 amino acids. V was trimmed by 5 bases and J by 9 bases, leaving 19 bases between them. Germline V gene sequence: CDR1 SEHNR, CDR2 FQNEAQ (reference sequence). CDR3 bases: TGTGCCAGCAGCCAGAGGACTGGAGGCGGAGCCCAGTACTTC. Translating gives CASSQRTGGGAQYF. The full variable domain, its missing parts supplied by reference TRBV7-9 and TRBJ2-5, is DTGVSQNPRHKITKRGQNVTFRCDPISEHNRLYWYRQTLGQGPEFLTYFQNEAQLEKSRLLSDRFSAERPKGSFSTLEIQRTEQGDSAMYLCASSQRTGGGAQYFGPGTRLLVL.

This clonotype was counted many times. J is TRBJ2-5 and V is TRBV25-1, with D maybe TRBD2 (6 bases). Germline V gene lookup returns CDR1 MGHDK and CDR2 SYGVNS. CDR3 size: 16 residues. The ends were cut back, 0 bases at V and 7 bases at J, with 18 bases in the middle. The CDR3 coding sequence is TGTGCCAGCAGTGAATACAGAAGCGGGTCATTCGGGACCCAGTACTTC. Its protein product is CASSEYRSGSFGTQYF.

V usage is TRBV7-9 and J usage is TRBJ2-2; D may be TRBD2 (5 bases). Germline assignment: CDR1 SEHNR and CDR2 FQNEAQ (reference sequence). Trimming removed 4 bases from V and 7 bases from J, with 7 bases in between. This CDR3 comprises 12 residues. The CDR3 loop reads CASSSGDGELFF. CDR3 DNA sequence: TGTGCCAGCAGCTCCGGGGACGGGGAGCTGTTTTTT. Filled out from reference TRBV7-9 and TRBJ2-2, the complete variable domain reads DTGVSQNPRHKITKRGQNVTFRCDPISEHNRLYWYRQTLGQGPEFLTYFQNEAQLEKSRLLSDRFSAERPKGSFSTLEIQRTEQGDSAMYLCASSSGDGELFFGEGSRLTVL.

The chain is built from TRBV7-9 and TRBJ1-1; D may be TRBD1 (6 bases). This CDR3 region has 16 residues. Between the trimmed V and J ends, which lost 8 bases and 6 bases, there was a span of 25 bases. Germline V gene sequence: CDR1 SEHNR, CDR2 FQNEAQ (reference sequence). CDR3 sequence (DNA): TGTGCCAGCGCGCACGAGACCCCGGGACAAAAGGCTGAAGCTTTCTTT. Residues: CASAHETPGQKAEAFF.

This clonotype was counted between two and nine times. The chain links TRBV20-1 to TRBJ1-5; D gene unclear. The CDR3 totals 14 residues. Germline CDR1 reads DFQATT; CDR2 reads SNEGSKA (reference sequence). Trimming left V 1 base short and J 3 bases short, with 10 bases between. CDR3 coding DNA: TGCAGTGCTAGAGGGCACCGTTTCAATCAGCCCCAGCATTTT. Amino acid sequence: CSARGHRFNQPQHF.